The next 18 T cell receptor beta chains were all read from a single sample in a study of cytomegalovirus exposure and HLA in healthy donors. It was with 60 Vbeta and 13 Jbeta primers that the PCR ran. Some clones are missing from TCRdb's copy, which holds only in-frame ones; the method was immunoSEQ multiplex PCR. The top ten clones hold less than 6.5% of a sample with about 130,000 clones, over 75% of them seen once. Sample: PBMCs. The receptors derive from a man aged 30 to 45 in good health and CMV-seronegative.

CDR3 DNA: TGTGCCAGCAGAACCCCTAGCGGACAAGAGACCCAGTACTTC. Protein: CASRTPSGQETQYF. The chain joins TRBV6-6 to TRBJ2-5; 7 nucleotides agree with TRBD2. Germline V gene lookup returns CDR1 MNHNY and CDR2 SVGAGI (reference sequence). The length of the CDR3 is 14 residues. The ends lost 6 bases at V and 2 bases at J; junction bases unmatched: 6.

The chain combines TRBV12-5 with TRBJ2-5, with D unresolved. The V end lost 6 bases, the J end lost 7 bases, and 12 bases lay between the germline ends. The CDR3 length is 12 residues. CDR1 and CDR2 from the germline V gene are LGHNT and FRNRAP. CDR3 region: CASGTSRGTQYF. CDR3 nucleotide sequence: TGTGCTAGTGGAACTTCACGTGGGACCCAGTACTTC. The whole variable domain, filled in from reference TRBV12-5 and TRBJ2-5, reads DARVTQTPRHKVTEMGQEVTMRCQPILGHNTVFWYRQTMMQGLELLAYFRNRAPLDDSGMPKDRFSAEMPDATLATLKIQPSEPRDSAVYFCASGTSRGTQYFGPGTRLLVL.

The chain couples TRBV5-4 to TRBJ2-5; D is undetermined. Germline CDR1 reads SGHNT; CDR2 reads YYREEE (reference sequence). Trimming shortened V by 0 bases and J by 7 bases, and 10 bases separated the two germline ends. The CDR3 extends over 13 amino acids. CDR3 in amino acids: CASSLGERLTQYF. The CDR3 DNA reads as TGTGCCAGCAGCTTGGGAGAGCGTTTGACCCAGTACTTC.

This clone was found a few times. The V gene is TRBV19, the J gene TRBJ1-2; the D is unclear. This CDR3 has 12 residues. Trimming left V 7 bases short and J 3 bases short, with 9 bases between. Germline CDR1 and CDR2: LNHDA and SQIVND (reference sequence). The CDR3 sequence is CASIGRDYGYTF. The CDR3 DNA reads TGTGCCAGTATTGGGAGGGACTATGGCTACACCTTC.

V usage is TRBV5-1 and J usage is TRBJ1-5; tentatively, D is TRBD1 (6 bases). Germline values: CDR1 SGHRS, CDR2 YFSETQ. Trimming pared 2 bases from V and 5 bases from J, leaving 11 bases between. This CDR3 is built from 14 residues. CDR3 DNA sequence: TGCGCCAGCAGCTTAACAGGGAGTGATCAGCCCCAGCATTTT. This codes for CASSLTGSDQPQHF.

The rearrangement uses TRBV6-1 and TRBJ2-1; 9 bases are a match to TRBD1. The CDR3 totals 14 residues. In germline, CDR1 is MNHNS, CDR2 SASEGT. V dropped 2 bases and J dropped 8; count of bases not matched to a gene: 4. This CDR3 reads CASSERDRVDEQFF. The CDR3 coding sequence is TGTGCCAGCAGTGAAAGGGACAGGGTAGATGAGCAGTTCTTC.

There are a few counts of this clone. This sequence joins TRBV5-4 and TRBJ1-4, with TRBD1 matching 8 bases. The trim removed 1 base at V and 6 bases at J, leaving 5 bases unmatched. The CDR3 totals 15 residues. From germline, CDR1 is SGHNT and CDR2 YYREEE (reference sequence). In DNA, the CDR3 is TGTGCCAGCAGCTTGATAGGACAGGGAGATGAAAAACTGTTTTTT. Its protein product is CASSLIGQGDEKLFF.

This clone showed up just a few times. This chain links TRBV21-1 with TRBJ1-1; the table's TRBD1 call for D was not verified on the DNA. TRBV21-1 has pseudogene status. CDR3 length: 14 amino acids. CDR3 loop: CASSNRGTNTEAFF. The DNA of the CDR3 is TGTGCCAGCAGCAACAGGGGGACGAACACTGAAGCTTTCTTT.

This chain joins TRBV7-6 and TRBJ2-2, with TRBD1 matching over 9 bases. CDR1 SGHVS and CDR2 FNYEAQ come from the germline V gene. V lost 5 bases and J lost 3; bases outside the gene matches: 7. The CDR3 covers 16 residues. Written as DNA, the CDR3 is TGTGCCAGCAGCGCGAGACAGGGGGGGCACACCGGGGAGCTGTTTTTT. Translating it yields CASSARQGGHTGELFF. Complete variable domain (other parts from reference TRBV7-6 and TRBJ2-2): GAGVSQSPRYKVTKRGQDVALRCDPISGHVSLYWYRQALGQGPEFLTYFNYEAQQDKSGLPNDRFSAERPEGSISTLTIQRTEQRDSAMYRCASSARQGGHTGELFFGEGSRLTVL.

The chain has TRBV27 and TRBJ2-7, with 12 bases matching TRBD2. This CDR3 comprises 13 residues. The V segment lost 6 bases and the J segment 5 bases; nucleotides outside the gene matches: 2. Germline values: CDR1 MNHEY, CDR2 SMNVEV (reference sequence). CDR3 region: CASRLAGGHEQYF. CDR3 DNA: TGTGCCAGCAGACTAGCGGGGGGCCACGAGCAGTACTTC.

In DNA form, the CDR3 reads TGTGCCGCACAAGGGGAAAAGCAGACTAGGGAGCAGTACTTC. Amino acid sequence: CAAQGEKQTREQYF. The chain joins TRBV10-3 to TRBJ2-5; tentative D call: TRBD2 (6 bases). V dropped 11 bases and J dropped 11 bases, with 27 bases sitting between them. Per the germline V gene, CDR1 is ENHRY and CDR2 is SYGVKD. CDR3 length: 14 amino acids.

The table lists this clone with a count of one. The CDR3, as DNA: TGTGCCAGCAGTTTCACAGGGGGCTCCTACGAGCAGTACTTC. Encoded protein: CASSFTGGSYEQYF. The rearrangement uses TRBV7-2 and TRBJ2-7, with 8 bases that match TRBD1. The CDR3 extends over 14 amino acids. Germline assignment: CDR1 SGHTA and CDR2 FQGNSA. V dropped 6 bases and J dropped 0; count of bases not matched to a gene: 4.

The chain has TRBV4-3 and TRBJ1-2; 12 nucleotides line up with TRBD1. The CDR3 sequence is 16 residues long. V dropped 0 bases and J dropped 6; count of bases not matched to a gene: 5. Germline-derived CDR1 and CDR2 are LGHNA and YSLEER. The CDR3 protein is CASSQDRDRGLNGYTF. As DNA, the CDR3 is TGCGCCAGCAGCCAAGACCGGGACAGGGGGCTTAATGGCTACACCTTC.

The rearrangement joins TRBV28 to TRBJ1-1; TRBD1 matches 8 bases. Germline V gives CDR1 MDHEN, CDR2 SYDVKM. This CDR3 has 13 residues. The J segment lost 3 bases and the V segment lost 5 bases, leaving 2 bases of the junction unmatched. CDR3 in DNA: TGTGCCAGCAGTGGACAGGGACACACTGAAGCTTTCTTT. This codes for CASSGQGHTEAFF.

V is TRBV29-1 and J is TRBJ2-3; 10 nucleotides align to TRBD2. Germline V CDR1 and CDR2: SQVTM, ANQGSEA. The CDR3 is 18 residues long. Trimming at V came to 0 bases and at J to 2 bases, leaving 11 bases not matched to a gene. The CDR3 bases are TGCAGCGTTGAAGATGACCGCGGGCTAGCGGGGGTCACAGATACGCAGTATTTT. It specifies CSVEDDRGLAGVTDTQYF.

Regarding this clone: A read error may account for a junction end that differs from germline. CDR3 loop: CASSLLLAGGIYNVQFF. CDR3 coding DNA: TGTGCTAGCAGCTTACTACTAGCGGGGGGAATCTACAATGTGCAGTTCTTC. The genes are TRBV5-4 and TRBJ2-1, with 12 bases identical to TRBD2. The CDR3 contains 17 residues. Germline V gives CDR1 SGHNT, CDR2 YYREEE (reference sequence).

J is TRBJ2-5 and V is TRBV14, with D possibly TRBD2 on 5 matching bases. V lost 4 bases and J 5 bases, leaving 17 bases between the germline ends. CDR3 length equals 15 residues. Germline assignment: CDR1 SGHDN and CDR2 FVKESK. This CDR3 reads CASSPWRTVEETQYF. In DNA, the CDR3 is TGTGCCAGCAGCCCGTGGCGGACTGTTGAGGAGACCCAGTACTTC.

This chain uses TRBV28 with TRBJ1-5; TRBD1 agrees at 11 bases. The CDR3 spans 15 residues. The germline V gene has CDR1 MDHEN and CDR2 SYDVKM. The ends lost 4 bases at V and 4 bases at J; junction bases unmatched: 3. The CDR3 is CASSSGTGGNQPQHF. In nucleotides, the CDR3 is TGTGCCAGCAGTTCCGGGACAGGGGGTAATCAGCCCCAGCATTTT.